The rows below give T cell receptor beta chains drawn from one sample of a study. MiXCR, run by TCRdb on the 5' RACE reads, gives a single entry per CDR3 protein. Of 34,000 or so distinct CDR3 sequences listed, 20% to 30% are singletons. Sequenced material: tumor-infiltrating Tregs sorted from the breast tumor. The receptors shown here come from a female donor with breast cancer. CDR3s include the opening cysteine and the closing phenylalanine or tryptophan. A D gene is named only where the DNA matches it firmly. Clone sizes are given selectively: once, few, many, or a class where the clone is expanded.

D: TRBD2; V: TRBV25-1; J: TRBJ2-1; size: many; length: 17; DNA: TGTGCCAGCAGTGTGGGGACTAGCGGGAGGGTAAGGAATGAGCAGTTCTTC; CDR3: CASSVGTSGRVRNEQFF
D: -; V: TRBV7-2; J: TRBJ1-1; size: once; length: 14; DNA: TGTGCCAGCAGCTACAGGAGCATGAACACTGAAGCTTTCTTT; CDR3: CASSYRSMNTEAFF
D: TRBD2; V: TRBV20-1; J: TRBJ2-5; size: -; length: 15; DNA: TGCGGTGACGACCAGGGCGGGAGGGAGCAAGAGACCCAGTACTTC; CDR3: CGDDQGGREQETQYF
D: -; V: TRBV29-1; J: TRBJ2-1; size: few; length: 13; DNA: TGCAGCGTTGAAACTGGGCACTGGTATGAGCAGTTCTTC; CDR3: CSVETGHWYEQFF
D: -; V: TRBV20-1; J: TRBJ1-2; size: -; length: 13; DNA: TGCAGTGCCGGAACAGGACCTTCCTATGGCTACACCTTC; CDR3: CSAGTGPSYGYTF
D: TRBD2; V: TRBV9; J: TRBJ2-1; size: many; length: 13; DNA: TGTGCCAGCACTTCCCACGCGGGAGATGAGCAGTTCTTC; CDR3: CASTSHAGDEQFF
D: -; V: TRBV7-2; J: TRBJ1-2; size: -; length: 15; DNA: TGTGCCAGCAGCCCAAGCGCAGGGGTTAACTATGGCTACACCTTC; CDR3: CASSPSAGVNYGYTF
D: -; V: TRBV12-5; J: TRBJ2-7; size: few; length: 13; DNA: TGTGCTAGTGGTTTGGGCAGGGACTACGAGCAGTACTTC; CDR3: CASGLGRDYEQYF
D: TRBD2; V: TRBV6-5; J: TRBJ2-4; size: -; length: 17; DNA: TGTGCCAGCAGTCGAAGGACTAGTGCGGTAGCCAAGAGCATTCAGTACTTC; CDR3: CASSRRTSAVAKSIQYF
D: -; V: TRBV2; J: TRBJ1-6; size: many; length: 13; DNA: TGTGCCAGCAGTTTGGACAGAGATTCACCCCTCCACTTT; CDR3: CASSLDRDSPLHF